The clone carrying this TCR beta chain showed up many times. These data come from a study of blood T cell repertoires in COVID-19. Background on the study: COVID-19 samples from acute and convalescent phases originated in the United States, Italy and Spain. The cDNA or gDNA used as material had been derived from T cells, B-cell-depleted T cells, or PBMCs.

Original handling: The assay estimated nucleated cells by amplifying reference gene primers. Profiling relied on immunoSEQ multiplex PCR, and the TCRdb table lists in-frame clones only, not all of them. That table supplies the V and J calls and clone size; D and trimming were determined from the DNA. The sample yields roughly 40,000 clones, 86% seen once. The CDR3 is 13 residues long. Germline assignment: CDR1 SEHNR and CDR2 FQNEAQ (reference sequence). After removal of 4 bases from V and 6 bases from J, the junction contained 2 bases not matched to a gene. The source is a man between 70 and 80 years old with acute or convalescent COVID-19. This chain connects TRBV7-9 to TRBJ2-1; TRBD2 agrees at 8 bases. Sequencing was performed on peripheral blood. CDR3 loop: CASSSAGANEQFF. Here the CDR3 DNA reads TGTGCCAGCAGCTCAGCGGGGGCCAATGAGCAGTTCTTC.